This TCR beta chain emerged from a study of lymphopenia after photon versus proton radiotherapy. To note about this clone: Antigen specificity is unknown.

Sequenced by immunoSEQ multiplex PCR; TCRdb stores in-frame clones only, minus some. Of 15,000 to 20,000 clones in the sample, about 85% were seen once. Looked up from germline, CDR1 is ENHRY and CDR2 is SYGVKD. The length of the CDR3 is 19 residues. V trimming: 5 bases; J trimming: 2 bases; junction bases outside the gene matches: 13. Findings of the study overall: Under photons, naive T cells and diversity fell while effector/memory populations rose. Post-nadir diversity loss with photons came from oligoclonal expansion, particularly CD8+ Temra cells. Larger post-nadir TCR diversity loss correlated inversely with survival in deceased patients. Survival link was tested only in deceased patients; proton benefit remains a possibility.

The sequenced sample was peripheral blood, obtained from a patient treated with proton-based radiotherapy. This clonotype was obtained from a man between 70 and 80 years old with pancreatic cancer. The chain combines TRBV10-3 with TRBJ1-5, with 12 nucleotides matching TRBD1. The CDR3 reads CAISPDPGQGAGGNQPQHF. CDR3 bases: TGTGCCATCAGTCCTGATCCGGGACAGGGGGCCGGGGGCAATCAGCCCCAGCATTTT.